One sample yielded the 22 T cell receptor beta chains listed below, sequenced in a study of PD-1 blockade in classical Hodgkin lymphoma. As to time point: cycle 4 day 1 (C4D1), after less than 7 weeks of nivolumab. Relapses following autologous stem cell transplantation were seen in all patients, with brentuximab vedotin exposure varying. Out of thawed PBMCs, magnetic negative selection purified CD4+ T cells. TCRdb's copy holds only in-frame clones and misses some; the assay was immunoSEQ multiplex PCR. The sample gives about 19,000 clones, less than 85% of which show up once; more than 2.5% is in the top ten. The material sequenced was CD4+ T cells from blood, taken before the fourth cycle of nivolumab. The receptor set was obtained from a human donor with classical Hodgkin lymphoma.

V gene TRBV19 combines with J gene TRBJ2-2; D gene ambiguous. Trimming took off 8 bases at V and 6 bases at J, with 13 bases between the two ends. This CDR3 has 13 amino acids. Looked up from germline, CDR1 is LNHDA and CDR2 is SQIVND (reference sequence). The CDR3 protein is CASWIVGSGELFF. CDR3 coding DNA: TGTGCCAGTTGGATCGTGGGATCCGGGGAGCTGTTTTTT.

V is TRBV9 and J is TRBJ1-3; perhaps TRBD1 as D (5 bases). CDR3 length: 15 residues. Germline CDR1 and CDR2: SGDLS and YYNGEE. The V gene lost 3 bases and the J gene lost 0 bases, with 10 bases spanning the gap. CDR3 nucleotides: TGTGCCAGCAGCGCGGGACCGCCCTCTGGAAACACCATATATTTT. It translates to CASSAGPPSGNTIYF.

V and J are TRBV19 and TRBJ2-3, with TRBD1 matching 9 bases. Looked up from germline, CDR1 is LNHDA and CDR2 is SQIVND (reference sequence). Losses at the gene ends were 11 bases for V and 3 bases for J; bases not matched to a gene: 30. This CDR3 has 21 amino acids. In DNA form, the CDR3 reads TGTGCCCACCCCTCCGCCCAACCACCGGGACAGGGTAATAGTGGAACAGATACGCAGTATTTT. It encodes CAHPSAQPPGQGNSGTDTQYF.

This clone has just a few counts. The chain couples TRBV28 to TRBJ1-5; weak D call: TRBD1 (5 bases). There are 14 residues in the CDR3. The V and J ends lost 4 bases and 5 bases respectively, with 12 bases between them. The germline V gene encodes CDR1 MDHEN and CDR2 SYDVKM. CDR3 nucleotide sequence: TGTGCCAGCAGTTCGGCAGGGTTCGATCAGCCCCAGCATTTT. Protein: CASSSAGFDQPQHF. Based on the CDR3 plus reference TRBV28 and TRBJ1-5, the full variable domain is DVKVTQSSRYLVKRTGEKVFLECVQDMDHENMFWYRQDPGLGLRLIYFSYDVKMKEKGDIPEGYSVSREKKERFSLILESASTNQTSMYLCASSSAGFDQPQHFGDGTRLSIL.

The J gene is TRBJ2-2, the V gene TRBV7-9; TRBD1 or TRBD2 may be the D gene (7 bases each). The germline V and J ends were trimmed by 7 bases and 6 bases, with 18 bases remaining between them. The CDR3 loop spans 15 amino acids. The germline CDR1 and CDR2 sequences are SEHNR and FQNEAQ (reference sequence). The CDR3 region is CASTNTAGGAGELFF. For the CDR3, the DNA is TGTGCCAGCACAAACACGGCAGGGGGGGCCGGGGAGCTGTTTTTT.

Only a few counts were recorded for this clone. The chain has TRBV19 and TRBJ1-4, with D unclear. The germline gives CDR1 LNHDA, CDR2 SQIVND (reference sequence). V lost 3 bases and J lost 7, with 12 bases in between. The CDR3 extends over 14 amino acids. The CDR3 reads CASSMFAGSEKLFF. CDR3 in DNA: TGTGCCAGTAGTATGTTTGCGGGAAGTGAAAAACTGTTTTTT.

This rearrangement joins TRBV25-1 to TRBJ2-3; D is ambiguous. The CDR3 length is 13 residues. CDR1 is MGHDK and CDR2 is SYGVNS in the germline V gene. Trimming stripped 3 bases from V and 8 bases from J, with 12 bases between. CDR3 nucleotide sequence: TGTGCCAGCAGTGATGGCGTCTCCTCTACGCAGTATTTT. Residues: CASSDGVSSTQYF. The variable domain in full, completed from reference TRBV25-1 and TRBJ2-3, reads EADIYQTPRYLVIGTGKKITLECSQTMGHDKMYWYQQDPGMELHLIHYSYGVNSTEKGDLSSESTVSRIRTEHFPLTLESARPSHTSQYLCASSDGVSSTQYFGPGTRLTVL.

The V call is TRBV12-5, the J call TRBJ2-1; 8 bases match TRBD2. Germline values: CDR1 LGHNT, CDR2 FRNRAP. There are 15 residues in the CDR3. Trimming took 0 bases from V and 10 from J; bases not matched to a gene: 8. CDR3 nucleotide sequence: TGTGCTAGTGGTTTGGTCTTTAAACTAGCGGAAGAGCAGTTCTTC. Its protein product is CASGLVFKLAEEQFF.

This chain connects TRBV5-1 to TRBJ2-3; the D gene is possibly TRBD2 (6 bases). Germline V gene lookup returns CDR1 SGHRS and CDR2 YFSETQ. Trimming pared 6 bases from V and 4 bases from J, leaving 15 bases between. The CDR3 has 14 residues. The CDR3 is CASMVTSGSDTQYF. CDR3 in DNA: TGCGCCAGCATGGTGACTAGTGGGTCAGATACGCAGTATTTT. Full variable domain (rest looked up from reference TRBV5-1 and TRBJ2-3): KAGVTQTPRYLIKTRGQQVTLSCSPISGHRSVSWYQQTPGQGLQFLFEYFSETQRNKGNFPGRFSGRQFSNSRSEMNVSTLELGDSALYLCASMVTSGSDTQYFGPGTRLTVL.

There are a few counts of this clone. The chain uses TRBV19 and TRBJ2-6; 7 bases agree with TRBD1. This CDR3 comprises 16 residues. Germline V lookup: CDR1 LNHDA, CDR2 SQIVND (reference sequence). V lost 3 bases, J lost 2 bases, and 4 bases stayed unmatched. Here the CDR3 reads CASSIWTGAGANVLTF. CDR3 DNA: TGTGCCAGTAGTATTTGGACAGGTGCTGGGGCCAACGTCCTGACTTTC.

This rearrangement joins TRBV6-1 to TRBJ1-1; unclear D gene. CDR1 and CDR2 (germline): MNHNS, SASEGT. The CDR3 sequence is 13 residues long. V lost 3 bases, J lost 10 bases, and 15 bases lay in between. CDR3 in DNA: TGTGCCAGCAGTGATCTCCCCCCACTACCAGCTTTCTTT. Translation: CASSDLPPLPAFF.

The table lists this clone with a count of one. The chain couples TRBV6-1 to TRBJ2-1; D remains ambiguous. Germline loops: CDR1 MNHNS, CDR2 SASEGT. Trimming stripped 5 bases from V and 3 bases from J, with 8 bases between. The CDR3 totals 13 residues. CDR3 in amino acids: CASSPSDYNEQFF. The CDR3 DNA reads TGTGCCAGCAGTCCCTCCGACTACAATGAGCAGTTCTTC.

The genes are TRBV6-1 and TRBJ1-5; D remains unclear. CDR1 MNHNS and CDR2 SASEGT come from the germline V gene. The CDR3 loop spans 14 amino acids. Between the trimmed V and J ends, which lost 1 base and 3 bases, there was a span of 7 bases. The CDR3 bases are TGTGCCAGCAGTGAAGTACAGCACAATCAGCCCCAGCATTTT. This sequence encodes CASSEVQHNQPQHF.

The chain couples TRBV11-2 to TRBJ1-5; a weak D match, TRBD1 (6 bases). There are 18 residues in the CDR3. The V and J ends lost 2 bases and 5 bases respectively, with 22 bases between them. Per germline, CDR1 SGHAT and CDR2 FQNNGV. The DNA for the CDR3 is TGTGCCAGCAGCTTAATAGGCAGGCCAGGACAGCATTATCAGCCCCAGCATTTT. Translation gives CASSLIGRPGQHYQPQHF.

This chain connects TRBV30 to TRBJ2-7, with 11 positions matching TRBD2. The V and J ends lost 2 bases and 5 bases, in that order; junction bases with no gene match: 8. The CDR3 extends over 15 amino acids. Germline values: CDR1 GTSNPN, CDR2 SVGIG (reference sequence). CDR3 sequence: CAWSKPKLAGDEQYF. DNA of the CDR3: TGTGCCTGGAGTAAACCTAAACTAGCGGGAGACGAGCAGTACTTC.

This rearrangement joins TRBV6-1 to TRBJ2-1; the D gene could be TRBD1 or TRBD2 (6 bases each). The CDR3 is 17 residues long. CDR1 is MNHNS and CDR2 is SASEGT in the germline V gene. V gave up 4 bases and J gave up 1 base, with 17 bases separating them. The CDR3 loop is CASSVGGMGSSYNEQFF. In nucleotides, the CDR3 is TGTGCCAGCAGTGTAGGGGGGATGGGTAGTTCCTACAATGAGCAGTTCTTC.

The rearrangement links TRBV28 to TRBJ2-7; D perhaps matches TRBD2 (6 bases). Germline assignment: CDR1 MDHEN and CDR2 SYDVKM. Trimming stripped 3 bases from V and 1 base from J, with 13 bases between. The CDR3 contains 15 residues. The CDR3 region has the DNA TGTGCCAGCAGTTTTGGGGGGAAGGGATCCTACGAGCAGTACTTC. Translation gives CASSFGGKGSYEQYF.

The chain employs TRBV28 and TRBJ2-3; 7 bases match TRBD1. Losses at the gene ends were 5 bases for V and 14 bases for J; bases not matched to a gene: 4. Germline CDR1 and CDR2: MDHEN and SYDVKM. This CDR3 is 10 amino acids long. The CDR3 protein is CASSDRVSYF. CDR3 coding DNA: TGTGCCAGCAGTGACAGGGTCTCGTATTTT. Supplemented by reference TRBV28 and TRBJ2-3, the full variable domain reads DVKVTQSSRYLVKRTGEKVFLECVQDMDHENMFWYRQDPGLGLRLIYFSYDVKMKEKGDIPEGYSVSREKKERFSLILESASTNQTSMYLCASSDRVSYFGPGTRLTVL.

The chain joins TRBV28 to TRBJ2-5; D remains unclear. Matching the DNA end better, TRBJ2-7 makes the J call doubtful. CDR1 is MDHEN, CDR2 SYDVKM, per germline. This CDR3 has 16 residues. Here the CDR3 reads CASRDRSQLSLYEQYF. The CDR3, as DNA: TGTGCCAGCAGGGATCGATCCCAACTATCACTCTACGAGCAGTACTTC.

This clone was observed a few times. The chain couples TRBV6-1 to TRBJ2-7; 8 nucleotides agree with TRBD1. Per the germline V gene, CDR1 is MNHNS and CDR2 is SASEGT. Trimming removed 5 bases from V and 4 bases from J; junction bases left unmatched: 4. CDR3 length: 13 residues. The CDR3 protein is CASSRQGSYEQYF. CDR3 bases: TGTGCCAGCAGTAGACAGGGGAGTTACGAGCAGTACTTC.

The rearrangement joins TRBV7-9 to TRBJ2-1; 9 bases align to TRBD2. The V segment lost 6 bases and the J segment 4 bases; nucleotides outside the gene matches: 10. The CDR3 is 16 residues long. The V gene's germline CDR1 is SEHNR and CDR2 FQNEAQ (reference sequence). The CDR3 DNA reads TGTGCCAGCAGTTCCTTACTAGCGGGTGGGTACAATGAGCAGTTCTTC. Its protein product is CASSSLLAGGYNEQFF.

V is TRBV7-9 and J is TRBJ2-1; 8 nucleotides line up with TRBD1. Germline V gene sequence: CDR1 SEHNR, CDR2 FQNEAQ (reference sequence). CDR3 length: 16 residues. V gave up 5 bases and J gave up 5 bases; unmatched junction bases: 11. The CDR3 here is CASSRQSGTGDNEQFF. Here the CDR3 DNA reads TGTGCCAGCAGCCGACAATCCGGGACAGGAGACAATGAGCAGTTCTTC.